This T cell receptor (beta chain) was observed in a study of PD-1 blockade in classical Hodgkin lymphoma. Across the whole study: Nivolumab was given intravenously to patients at 3 mg/kg every 2 weeks. Study-level points and caveats: Exclusion covered patients beginning nivolumab under 1 year post-ASCT. Newly diagnosed patients had diversity similar to the baseline diversity of complete responders. Only CD4+ TCR diversity, not CD8+, had risen significantly by C4D1.

Time point here: cycle 4 day 1 (C4D1), after 5 to 7 weeks of nivolumab. Relapse after autologous stem cell transplantation occurred in every patient, and brentuximab vedotin exposure varied. Worth noting for this clone: Its antigen is not identified.

This table comes from immunoSEQ multiplex PCR, and its TCRdb copy is limited to in-frame clones, with some not included. The repertoire holds roughly 100,000 clones, approximately 89% seen once, with around 17% in the top ten. The CDR3 spans 15 residues. Germline CDR1 is MRHNA and CDR2 is SNTAGT. J lost 3 bases, V lost 5 bases, and 6 bases had no gene match. Sample: peripheral blood mononuclear cells (PBMCs), taken before the fourth cycle of nivolumab. This sequence originates from a human donor with classical Hodgkin lymphoma. J is TRBJ2-1 and V is TRBV6-4, with TRBD1 identical over 8 bases. CDR3 protein: CASSLTGQDYNEQFF. The CDR3 nucleotides are TGTGCCAGCAGTTTAACGGGACAGGACTACAATGAGCAGTTCTTC.